This T cell receptor (beta chain) was identified during a study of neurological immune-mediated disorders. The CDR3 is made up of 17 amino acids. Germline values: CDR1 LGHNA, CDR2 YNFKEQ. Trimming took 1 base from V and 9 from J; bases not matched to a gene: 11. This clonotype was observed many times. TCRdb used MiXCR to reprocess the 5' RACE reads, holding one entry per CDR3 protein. The sample lists 20,000 to 30,000 distinct CDR3 sequences, under 15% occurring once. J is TRBJ2-1 and V is TRBV4-2, with TRBD2 matching over 11 bases. This TCR was recovered from a woman aged 40 to 49 with HTLV-1-associated myelopathy (HAM/TSP). The sequenced sample was PBMCs. This chain's CDR3 is CASSQALTSGVRVEQFF. The CDR3 nucleotides are TGTGCCAGCAGCCAAGCCCTGACTAGCGGGGTCCGTGTTGAGCAGTTCTTC.